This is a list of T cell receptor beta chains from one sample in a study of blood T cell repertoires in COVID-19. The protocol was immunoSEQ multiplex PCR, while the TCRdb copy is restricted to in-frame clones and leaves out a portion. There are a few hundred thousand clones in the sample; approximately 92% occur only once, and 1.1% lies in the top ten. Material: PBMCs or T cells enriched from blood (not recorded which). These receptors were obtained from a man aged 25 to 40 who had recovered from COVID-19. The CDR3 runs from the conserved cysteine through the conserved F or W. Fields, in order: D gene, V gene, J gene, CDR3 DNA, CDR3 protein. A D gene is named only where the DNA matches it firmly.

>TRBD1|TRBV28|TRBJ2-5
TGTGCCAGCAGTCTCCGGACAGGGCCCATTGGGGAGACCCAGTACTTC
CASSLRTGPIGETQYF
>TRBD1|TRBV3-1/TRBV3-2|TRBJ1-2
TGTGCCAGCAGCCAAGGACAGGGACTCGGCTATGGCTACACCTTC
CASSQGQGLGYGYTF
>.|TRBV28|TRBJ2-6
TGTGCCAGCAGTCCGAGGGCGTATTCCTCTGGGGCCAACGTCCTGACTTTC
CASSPRAYSSGANVLTF
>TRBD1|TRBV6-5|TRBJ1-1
TGTGCCAGCAGCCCCGGGACAGGGAGATTGGCTTTCTTT
CASSPGTGRLAFF
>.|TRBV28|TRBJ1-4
TGTGCCAGCAGTTTATATGCCTGGAAGGGGGGGAATGAAAAACTGTTTTTT
CASSLYAWKGGNEKLFF
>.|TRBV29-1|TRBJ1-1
TGCAGCGTTGGCCAGGGCGTGAGCACTGAAGCTTTCTTT
CSVGQGVSTEAFF
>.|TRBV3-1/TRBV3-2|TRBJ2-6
TGTGCCAGCAGCCAAGCAGGCTCTGGGGCCAACGTCCTGACTTTC
CASSQAGSGANVLTF
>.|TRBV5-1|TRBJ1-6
TGCGCCAGCAGTCGTGACGGGGGTGTTAATTCACCCCTCCACTTT
CASSRDGGVNSPLHF
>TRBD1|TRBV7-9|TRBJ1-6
TGTGCCAGCAGCTCCGAGGGGGCAGATAATTCACCCCTCCACTTT
CASSSEGADNSPLHF
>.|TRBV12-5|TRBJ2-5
TGTGCTAGTGGTTTGGGGGCGACAGTAAAAGAGACCCAGTACTTC
CASGLGATVKETQYF
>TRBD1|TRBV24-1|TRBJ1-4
TGTGCCACCAGTGATACGGGACAGGGAGGGGAAAAACTGTTTTTT
CATSDTGQGGEKLFF
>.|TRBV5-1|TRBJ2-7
TGCGCCAGCAGCTATGTCGGGAGAGGATTGGACGAGCAGTACTTC
CASSYVGRGLDEQYF
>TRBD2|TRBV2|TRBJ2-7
TGTGCCAGCATAAGAGAGAGCGGGAGCCCCCTCTACGAGCAGTACTTC
CASIRESGSPLYEQYF
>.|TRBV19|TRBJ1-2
TGTGCCAGTAGTATAGGGGCCGCTCCCACCTTC
CASSIGAAPTF
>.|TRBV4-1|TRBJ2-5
TGCGCCAGCAGCCAAGTTCGTTCGATTAGCGGTAGTTTAGGTTGGGAGACCCAGTACTTC
CASSQVRSISGSLGWETQYF
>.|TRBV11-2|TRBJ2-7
TGTGCCAGCAGCCCCCGACTTCTTTCCTACGAGCAGTACTTC
CASSPRLLSYEQYF
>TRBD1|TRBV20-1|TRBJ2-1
TGCAGTGCTAGTAAGGGGACAGGGGGCCTTGAGCAGTTCTTC
CSASKGTGGLEQFF
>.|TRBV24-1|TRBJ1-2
TGTGCCACCATCACCAGTCTGGAGGACTATGGCTACACCTTC
CATITSLEDYGYTF
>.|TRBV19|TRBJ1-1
TGTGCCAGTAGTATAGACAGATACACTGAAGCTTTCTTT
CASSIDRYTEAFF
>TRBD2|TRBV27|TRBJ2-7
TGTGCCAGCAGTCCTCTCGGGGGGGCCGAGGGAGAGCAGTACTTC
CASSPLGGAEGEQYF